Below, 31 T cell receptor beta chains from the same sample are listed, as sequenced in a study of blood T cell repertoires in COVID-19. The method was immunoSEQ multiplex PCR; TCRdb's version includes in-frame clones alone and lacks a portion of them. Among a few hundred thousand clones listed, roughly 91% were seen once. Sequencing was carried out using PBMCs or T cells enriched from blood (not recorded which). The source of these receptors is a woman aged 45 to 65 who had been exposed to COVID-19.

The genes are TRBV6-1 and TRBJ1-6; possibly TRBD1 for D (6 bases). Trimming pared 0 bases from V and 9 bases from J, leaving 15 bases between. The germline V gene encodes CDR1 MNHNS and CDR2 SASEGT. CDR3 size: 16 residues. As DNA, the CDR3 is TGTGCCAGCAGTGAAGCGGCTGGGGGCTGGGGTTCACCCCTCCACTTT. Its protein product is CASSEAAGGWGSPLHF.

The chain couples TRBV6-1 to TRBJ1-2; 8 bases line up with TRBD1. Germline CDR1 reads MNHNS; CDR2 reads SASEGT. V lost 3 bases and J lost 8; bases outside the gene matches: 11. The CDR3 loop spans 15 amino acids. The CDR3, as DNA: TGTGCCAGCAGTGAGTCACAGACAGGGGCGGAAGGCTACACCTTC. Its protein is CASSESQTGAEGYTF.

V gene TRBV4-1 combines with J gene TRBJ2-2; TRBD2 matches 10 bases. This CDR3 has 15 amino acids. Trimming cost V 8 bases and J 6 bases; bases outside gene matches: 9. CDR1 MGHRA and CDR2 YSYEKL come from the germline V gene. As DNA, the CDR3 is TGCGCCAGCGGACTAGCGGAACTGGACGCCGGGGAGCTGTTTTTT. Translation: CASGLAELDAGELFF.

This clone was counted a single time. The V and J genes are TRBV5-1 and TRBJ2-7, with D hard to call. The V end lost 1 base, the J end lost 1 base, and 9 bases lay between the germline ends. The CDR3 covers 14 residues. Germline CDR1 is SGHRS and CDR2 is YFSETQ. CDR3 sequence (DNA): TGCGCCAGCAGCTTGTTCCAGGCTTCCTACGAGCAGTACTTC. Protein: CASSLFQASYEQYF.

CDR3 sequence (DNA): TGTGCCAGCAGCCATGGGGGGATTGGACAGGACAATCAGCCCCAGCATTTT. Protein sequence: CASSHGGIGQDNQPQHF. The rearrangement uses TRBV3-1 (or the pseudogene TRBV3-2) and TRBJ1-5, with 7 bases fitting TRBD1. CDR1 is LGHDT and CDR2 is YNNKEL in the germline V gene (reference sequence). CDR3 size: 17 residues. With 3 bases clipped from V and 3 bases from J, the junction kept 11 bases outside the gene matches.

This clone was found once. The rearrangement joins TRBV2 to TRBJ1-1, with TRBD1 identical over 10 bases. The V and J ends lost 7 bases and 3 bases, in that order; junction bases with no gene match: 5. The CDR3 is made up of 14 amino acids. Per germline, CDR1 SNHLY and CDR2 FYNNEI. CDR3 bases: TGTGCCAGCAACCGACAGGGGGCGGACACTGAAGCTTTCTTT. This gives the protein CASNRQGADTEAFF.

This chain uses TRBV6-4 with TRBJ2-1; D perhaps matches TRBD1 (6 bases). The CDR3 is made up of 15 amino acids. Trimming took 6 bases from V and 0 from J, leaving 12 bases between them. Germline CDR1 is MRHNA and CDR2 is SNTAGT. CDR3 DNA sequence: TGTGCCAGCAGGGAGACAGGCTTCTCCTACAATGAGCAGTTCTTC. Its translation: CASRETGFSYNEQFF.

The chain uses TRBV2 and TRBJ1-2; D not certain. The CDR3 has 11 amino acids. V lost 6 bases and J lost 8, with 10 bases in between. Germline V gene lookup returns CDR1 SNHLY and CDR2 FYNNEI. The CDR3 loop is CASSVPGGYTF. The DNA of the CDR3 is TGTGCCAGCAGCGTGCCGGGAGGCTACACCTTC.

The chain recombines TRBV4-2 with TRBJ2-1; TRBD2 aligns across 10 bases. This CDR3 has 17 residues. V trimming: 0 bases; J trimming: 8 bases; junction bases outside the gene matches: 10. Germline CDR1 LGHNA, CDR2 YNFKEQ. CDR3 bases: TGTGCCAGCAGCCAAGACATGCGAGCGGGGGGGCCTGATGAGCAGTTCTTC. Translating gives CASSQDMRAGGPDEQFF.

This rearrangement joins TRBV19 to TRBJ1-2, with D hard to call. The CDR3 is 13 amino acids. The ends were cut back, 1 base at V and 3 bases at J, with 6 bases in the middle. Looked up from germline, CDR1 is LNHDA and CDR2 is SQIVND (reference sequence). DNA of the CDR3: TGTGCCAGTAGTATAGGAGTAGACTATGGCTACACCTTC. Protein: CASSIGVDYGYTF. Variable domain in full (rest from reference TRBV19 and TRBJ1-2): DGGITQSPKYLFRKEGQNVTLSCEQNLNHDAMYWYRQDPGQGLRLIYYSQIVNDFQKGDIAEGYSVSREKKESFPLTVTSAQKNPTAFYLCASSIGVDYGYTFGSGTRLTVV.

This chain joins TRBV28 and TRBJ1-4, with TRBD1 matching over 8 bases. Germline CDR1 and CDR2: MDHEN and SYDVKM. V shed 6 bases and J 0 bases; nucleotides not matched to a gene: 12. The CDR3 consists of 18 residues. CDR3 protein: CASSPRAQGVATNEKLFF. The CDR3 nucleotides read TGTGCCAGCAGCCCCCGTGCACAGGGGGTTGCAACTAATGAAAAACTGTTTTTT.

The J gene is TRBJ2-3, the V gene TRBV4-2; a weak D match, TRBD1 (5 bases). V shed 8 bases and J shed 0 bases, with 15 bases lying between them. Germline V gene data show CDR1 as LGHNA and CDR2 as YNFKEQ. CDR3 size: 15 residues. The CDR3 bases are TGTGCCAGCGGGTTTGGGCAGGGCAGCACAGATACGCAGTATTTT. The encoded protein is CASGFGQGSTDTQYF.

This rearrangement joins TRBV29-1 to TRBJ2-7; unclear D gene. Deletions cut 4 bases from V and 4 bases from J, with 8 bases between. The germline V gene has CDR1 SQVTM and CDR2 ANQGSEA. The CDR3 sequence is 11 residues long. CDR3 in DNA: TGCAGCGTTGTGAGCCGTTACGAGCAGTACTTC. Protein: CSVVSRYEQYF.

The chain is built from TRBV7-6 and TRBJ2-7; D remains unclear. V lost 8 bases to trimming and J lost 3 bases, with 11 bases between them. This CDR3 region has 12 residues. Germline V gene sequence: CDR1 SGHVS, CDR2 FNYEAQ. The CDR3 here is CASSGAYYEQYF. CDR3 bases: TGTGCCAGCTCAGGCGCCTACTACGAGCAGTACTTC.

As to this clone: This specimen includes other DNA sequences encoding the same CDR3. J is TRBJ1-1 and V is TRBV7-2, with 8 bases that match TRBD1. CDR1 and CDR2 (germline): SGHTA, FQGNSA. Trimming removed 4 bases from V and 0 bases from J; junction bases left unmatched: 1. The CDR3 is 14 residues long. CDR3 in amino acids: CASSSGQVNTEAFF. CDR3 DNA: TGTGCCAGCAGCTCGGGACAGGTGAACACTGAAGCTTTCTTT.

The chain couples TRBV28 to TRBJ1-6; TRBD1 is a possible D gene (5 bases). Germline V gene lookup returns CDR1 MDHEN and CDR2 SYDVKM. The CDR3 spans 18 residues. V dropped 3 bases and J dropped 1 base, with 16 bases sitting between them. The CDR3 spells CASSFGGVKGSYNSPLHF. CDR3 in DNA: TGTGCCAGCAGTTTCGGAGGGGTTAAGGGGTCCTATAATTCACCCCTCCACTTT.

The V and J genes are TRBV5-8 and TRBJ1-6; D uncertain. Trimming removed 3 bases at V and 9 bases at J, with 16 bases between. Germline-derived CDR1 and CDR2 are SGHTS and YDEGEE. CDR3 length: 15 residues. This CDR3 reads CASSSEVRPGSPLHF. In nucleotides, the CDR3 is TGTGCCAGCAGCTCCGAGGTGCGGCCTGGTTCACCCCTCCACTTT.

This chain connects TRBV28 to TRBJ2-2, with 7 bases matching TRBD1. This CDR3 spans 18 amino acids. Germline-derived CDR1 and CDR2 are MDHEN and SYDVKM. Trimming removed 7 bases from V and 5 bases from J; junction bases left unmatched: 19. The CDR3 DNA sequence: TGTGCCAGCAAGCCTCGTACAGGGGCCGCGAGTACGACCGGGGAGCTGTTTTTT. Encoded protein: CASKPRTGAASTTGELFF.

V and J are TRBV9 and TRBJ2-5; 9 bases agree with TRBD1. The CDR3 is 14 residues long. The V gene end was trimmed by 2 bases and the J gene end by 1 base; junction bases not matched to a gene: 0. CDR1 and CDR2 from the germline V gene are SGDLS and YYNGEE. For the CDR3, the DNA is TGTGCCAGCAGCGTGGACAGGGGCCAAGAGACCCAGTACTTC. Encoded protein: CASSVDRGQETQYF.

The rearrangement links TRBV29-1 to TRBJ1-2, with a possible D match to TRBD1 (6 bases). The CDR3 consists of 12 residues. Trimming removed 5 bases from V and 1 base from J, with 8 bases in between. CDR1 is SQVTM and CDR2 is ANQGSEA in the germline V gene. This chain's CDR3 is CSVIRGNYGYTF. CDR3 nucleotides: TGCAGCGTTATCAGGGGTAACTATGGCTACACCTTC.

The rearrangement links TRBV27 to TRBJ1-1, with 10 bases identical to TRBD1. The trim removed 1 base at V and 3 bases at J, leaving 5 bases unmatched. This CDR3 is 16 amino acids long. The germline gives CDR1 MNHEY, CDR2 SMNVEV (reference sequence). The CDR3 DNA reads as TGTGCCAGCAGTTTATTTCCCGACAGGGGGCACACTGAAGCTTTCTTT. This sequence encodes CASSLFPDRGHTEAFF.

The CDR3 bases are TGTGCCATCAGCCCAGTACAGGTAATGAACACTGAAGCTTTCTTT. It codes for CAISPVQVMNTEAFF. The rearrangement uses TRBV10-3 and TRBJ1-1, with D maybe TRBD1 (5 bases). The CDR3 length is 15 residues. V lost 6 bases to trimming and J lost 0 bases, with 14 bases between them. The germline CDR1 and CDR2 sequences are ENHRY and SYGVKD.

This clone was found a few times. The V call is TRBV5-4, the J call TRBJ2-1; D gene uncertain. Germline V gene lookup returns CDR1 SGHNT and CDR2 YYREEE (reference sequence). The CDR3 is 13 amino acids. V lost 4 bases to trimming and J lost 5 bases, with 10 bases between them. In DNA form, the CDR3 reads TGTGCCAGCAGCGCTGTAACAAACAATGAGCAGTTCTTC. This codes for CASSAVTNNEQFF.

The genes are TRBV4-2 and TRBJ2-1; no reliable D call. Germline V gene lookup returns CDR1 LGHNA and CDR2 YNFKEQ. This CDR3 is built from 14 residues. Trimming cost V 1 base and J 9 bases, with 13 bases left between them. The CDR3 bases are TGTGCCAGCAGCCAAGGGCGCAGCGTGGTTGAGCAGTTCTTC. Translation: CASSQGRSVVEQFF.

The CDR3 region has the DNA TGTGCCAGCAGCCAAGATTTCGCCGGGGTAAACATTCAGTACTTC. This encodes CASSQDFAGVNIQYF. The V and J genes are TRBV3-1 (or the pseudogene TRBV3-2) and TRBJ2-4; maybe TRBD2 (5 bases). Germline V gene lookup returns CDR1 LGHDT and CDR2 YNNKEL (reference sequence). The CDR3 sequence is 15 residues long. Trimming pared 0 bases from V and 6 bases from J, leaving 12 bases between.

CDR3 DNA: TGTGCCAGCAGATTCAACGGACAGTACAATGAGCAGTTCTTC. This sequence encodes CASRFNGQYNEQFF. This chain links TRBV6-5 with TRBJ2-1, with D tentatively TRBD1 (6 bases). V lost 6 bases and J 4 bases, leaving 13 bases between the germline ends. Germline V gives CDR1 MNHEY, CDR2 SVGAGI. The CDR3 covers 14 residues.

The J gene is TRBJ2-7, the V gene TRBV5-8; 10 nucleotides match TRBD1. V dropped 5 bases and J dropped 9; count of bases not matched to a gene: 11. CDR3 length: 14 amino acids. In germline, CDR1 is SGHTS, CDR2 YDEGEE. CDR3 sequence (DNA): TGTGCCAGCAGGCGGCGGGGACAGGGGTTGGTGCAGTACTTC. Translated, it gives CASRRRGQGLVQYF. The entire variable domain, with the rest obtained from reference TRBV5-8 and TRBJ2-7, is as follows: EAGVTQSPTHLIKTRGQQATLRCSPISGHTSVYWYQQALGLGLQFLLWYDEGEERNRGNFPPRFSGRQFPNYSSELNVNALELEDSALYLCASRRRGQGLVQYFGPGTRLTVT.

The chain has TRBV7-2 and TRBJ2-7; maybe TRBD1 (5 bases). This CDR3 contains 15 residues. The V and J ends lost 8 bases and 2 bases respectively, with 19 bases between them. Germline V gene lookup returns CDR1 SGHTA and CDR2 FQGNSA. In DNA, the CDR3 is TGTGCCAGCGGTTATTCTGCAGGGCCCCCCTACGAGCAGTACTTC. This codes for CASGYSAGPPYEQYF.

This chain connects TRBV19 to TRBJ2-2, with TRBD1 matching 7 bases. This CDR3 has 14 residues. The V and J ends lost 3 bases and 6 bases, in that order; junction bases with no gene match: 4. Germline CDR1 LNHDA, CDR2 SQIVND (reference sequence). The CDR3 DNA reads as TGTGCCAGTAGTATTTGGCAGGGGGCCGGGGAGCTGTTTTTT. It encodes CASSIWQGAGELFF.

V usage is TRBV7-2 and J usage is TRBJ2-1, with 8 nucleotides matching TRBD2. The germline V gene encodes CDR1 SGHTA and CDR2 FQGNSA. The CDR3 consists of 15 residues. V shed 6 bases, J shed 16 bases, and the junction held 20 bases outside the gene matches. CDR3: CASRTGLAGARGPFF. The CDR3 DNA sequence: TGTGCCAGCAGGACTGGGCTAGCGGGCGCTAGGGGCCCATTCTTC.

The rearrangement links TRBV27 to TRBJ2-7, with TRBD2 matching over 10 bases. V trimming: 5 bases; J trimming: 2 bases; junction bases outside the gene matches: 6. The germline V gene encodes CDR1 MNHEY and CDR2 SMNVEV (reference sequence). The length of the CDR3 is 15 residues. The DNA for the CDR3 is TGTGCCAGCAGTCCTATACTAGCGGGGACCTACGAGCAGTACTTC. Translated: CASSPILAGTYEQYF.